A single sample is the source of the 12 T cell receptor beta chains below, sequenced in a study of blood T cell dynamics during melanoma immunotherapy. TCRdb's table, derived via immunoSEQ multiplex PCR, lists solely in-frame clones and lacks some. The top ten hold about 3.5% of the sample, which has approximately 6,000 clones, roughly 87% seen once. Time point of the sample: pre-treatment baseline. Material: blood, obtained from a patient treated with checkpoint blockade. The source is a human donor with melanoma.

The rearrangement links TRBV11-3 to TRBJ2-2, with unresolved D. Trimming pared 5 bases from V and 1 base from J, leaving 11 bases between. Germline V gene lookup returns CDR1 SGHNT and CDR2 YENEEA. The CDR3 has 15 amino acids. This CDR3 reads CASSPSFGNTGELFF. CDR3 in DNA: TGTGCCAGCAGCCCATCCTTTGGGAACACCGGGGAGCTGTTTTTT.

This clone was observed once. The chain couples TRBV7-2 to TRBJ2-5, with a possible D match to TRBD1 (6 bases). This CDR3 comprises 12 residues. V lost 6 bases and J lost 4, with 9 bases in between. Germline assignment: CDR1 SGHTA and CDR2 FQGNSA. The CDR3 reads CASRRGRETQYF. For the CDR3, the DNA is TGTGCCAGCAGGAGGGGGAGAGAGACCCAGTACTTC.

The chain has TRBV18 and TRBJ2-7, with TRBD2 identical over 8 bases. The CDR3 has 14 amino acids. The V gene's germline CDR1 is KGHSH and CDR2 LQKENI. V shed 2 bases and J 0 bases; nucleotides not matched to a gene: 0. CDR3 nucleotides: TGTGCCAGCTCACCAGCGGGAGGCTCCTACGAGCAGTACTTC. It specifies CASSPAGGSYEQYF.

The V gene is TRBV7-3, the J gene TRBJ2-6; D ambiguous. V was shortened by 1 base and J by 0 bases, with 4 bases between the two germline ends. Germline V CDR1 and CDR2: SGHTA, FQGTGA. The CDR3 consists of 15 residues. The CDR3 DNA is TGTGCCAGCAGCTTAATGGCCTCTGGGGCCAACGTCCTGACTTTC. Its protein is CASSLMASGANVLTF.

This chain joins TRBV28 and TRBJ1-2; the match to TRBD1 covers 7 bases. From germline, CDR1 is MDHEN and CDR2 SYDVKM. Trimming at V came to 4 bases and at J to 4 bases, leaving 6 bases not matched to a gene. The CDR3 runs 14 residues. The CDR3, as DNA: TGTGCCAGCAGTTATGGGACAGAGATCTATGGCTACACCTTC. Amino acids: CASSYGTEIYGYTF.

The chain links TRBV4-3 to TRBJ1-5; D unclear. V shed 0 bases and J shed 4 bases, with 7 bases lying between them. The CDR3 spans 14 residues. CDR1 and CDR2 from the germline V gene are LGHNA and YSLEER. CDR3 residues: CASSQDLLNQPQHF. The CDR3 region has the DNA TGCGCCAGCAGCCAAGATCTGCTAAATCAGCCCCAGCATTTT.

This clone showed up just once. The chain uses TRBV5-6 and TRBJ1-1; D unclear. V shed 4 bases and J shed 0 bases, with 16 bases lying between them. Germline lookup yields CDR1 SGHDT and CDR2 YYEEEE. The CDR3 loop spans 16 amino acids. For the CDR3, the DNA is TGTGCCAGCAGCCTACTTGAGGGATACATGAACACTGAAGCTTTCTTT. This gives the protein CASSLLEGYMNTEAFF. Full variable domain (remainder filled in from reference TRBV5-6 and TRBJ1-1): DAGVTQSPTHLIKTRGQQVTLRCSPKSGHDTVSWYQQALGQGPQFIFQYYEEEERQRGNFPDRFSGHQFPNYSSELNVNALLLGDSALYLCASSLLEGYMNTEAFFGQGTRLTVV.

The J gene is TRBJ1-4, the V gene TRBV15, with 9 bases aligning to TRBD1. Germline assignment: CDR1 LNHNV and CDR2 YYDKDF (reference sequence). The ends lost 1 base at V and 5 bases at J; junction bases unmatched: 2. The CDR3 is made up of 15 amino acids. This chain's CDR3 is CATSRVGTGNEKLFF. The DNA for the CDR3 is TGTGCCACCAGCAGAGTCGGGACAGGGAATGAAAAACTGTTTTTT.

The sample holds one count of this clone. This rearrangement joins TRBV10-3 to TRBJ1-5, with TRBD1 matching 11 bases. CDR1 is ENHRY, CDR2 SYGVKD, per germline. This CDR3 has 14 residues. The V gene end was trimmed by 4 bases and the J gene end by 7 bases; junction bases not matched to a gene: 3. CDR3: CAISGTGGGQPQHF. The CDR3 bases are TGTGCCATCAGTGGGACAGGGGGCGGGCAGCCCCAGCATTTT.

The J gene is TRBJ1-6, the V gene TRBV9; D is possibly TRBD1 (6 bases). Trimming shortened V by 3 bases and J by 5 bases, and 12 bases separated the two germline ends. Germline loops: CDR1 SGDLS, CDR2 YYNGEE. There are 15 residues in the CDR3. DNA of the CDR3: TGTGCCAGCAGCGCGCAGGGGTTCGATAATTCACCCCTCCACTTT. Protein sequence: CASSAQGFDNSPLHF.

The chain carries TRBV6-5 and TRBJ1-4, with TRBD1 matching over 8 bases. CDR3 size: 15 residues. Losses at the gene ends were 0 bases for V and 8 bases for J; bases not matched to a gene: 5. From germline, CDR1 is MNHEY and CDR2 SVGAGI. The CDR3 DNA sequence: TGTGCCAGCAGTTACTCGGGGCAGGGGGCGGAAAAACTGTTTTTT. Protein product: CASSYSGQGAEKLFF.

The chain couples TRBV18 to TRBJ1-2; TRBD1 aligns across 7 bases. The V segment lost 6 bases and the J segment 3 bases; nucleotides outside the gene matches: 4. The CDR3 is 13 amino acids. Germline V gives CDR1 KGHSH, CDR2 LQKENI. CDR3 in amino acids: CASSSGTDYGYTF. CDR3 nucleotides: TGTGCCAGCTCGTCCGGGACAGACTATGGCTACACCTTC.